This T cell receptor beta chain is drawn from a study of PD-1 blockade in classical Hodgkin lymphoma. Study results and limitations: Repertoires differed for reasons still undefined, possibly disease activity or prior therapy. Diversity in CD4+ TCRs, unlike that measured in CD8+ TCRs, had risen significantly by C4D1.

TCRdb keeps only in-frame clones here, not all; method: immunoSEQ multiplex PCR. This table holds approximately 61,000 clones, around nine tenths found once. This CDR3 has 11 residues. With 0 bases removed from V and 10 bases from J, the gap between germline ends came to 3 bases. The germline CDR1 and CDR2 sequences are SEHNR and FQNEAQ (reference sequence). Time point indicated: cycle 4 day 1 (C4D1), after more than five weeks of nivolumab. Brentuximab vedotin exposure varied among the patients, all of whom had relapsed after autologous stem cell transplantation. As for this clone: The target antigen is unknown.

This chain joins TRBV7-9 and TRBJ2-2; D is ambiguous. This TCR derives from a human donor with classical Hodgkin lymphoma. Sequenced here: peripheral blood mononuclear cells (PBMCs), sampled before the fourth cycle of nivolumab. The CDR3: CASSLAPELFF. The CDR3 DNA reads as TGTGCCAGCAGCTTAGCACCGGAGCTGTTTTTT.